The clone carrying this TCR beta chain was observed a handful of times. Antigen: not known. This specimen comes from a study of cytomegalovirus exposure and HLA in healthy donors. Study information: T cells numbering approximately 170 million yielded some 100 million unique TCR beta sequences in an earlier analysis.

V was shortened by 3 bases and J by 10 bases, with 10 bases between the two germline ends. Looked up from germline, CDR1 is LNHDA and CDR2 is SQIVND (reference sequence). The CDR3 is made up of 12 amino acids. Overall study findings and caveats: 150 or so TCR beta chains were listed as cytomegalovirus-associated.

The study ran its PCR with 60 Vbeta and 13 Jbeta primers. The protocol was immunoSEQ multiplex PCR, while the TCRdb copy is restricted to in-frame clones and leaves out a portion. The data show more than 100,000 clones, with roughly 80% seen just once and more than 2% held by the top ten. The TCR originated in a man aged 30 to 39 in good health and CMV-seronegative. Sequenced: PBMCs. The chain uses TRBV19 and TRBJ2-1, with D possibly being TRBD2 (6 bases). The CDR3 DNA is TGTGCCAGTAGTATCGGGGGAAGCGAGCAGTTCTTC. Translation gives CASSIGGSEQFF.